Following are 12 T cell receptor beta chains from one sample sequenced in a study of sequential checkpoint blockade in melanoma. Noted treatment: randomized to nivolumab then ipilimumab (arm A) or the reverse (arm B). Here immunoSEQ multiplex PCR was the method, and the copy in TCRdb shows in-frame clones only, minus some. The sample holds about 6,900 clones; about four fifths are singletons and the top ten take about 8%. The starting material was CD8+ T cells sorted from blood (inferred from file names), obtained from a patient given nivolumab and ipilimumab in sequence. These receptors came from a human donor with melanoma.

This clone was detected a few times. The chain is built from TRBV19 and TRBJ2-1; D not certain. Germline CDR1 reads LNHDA; CDR2 reads SQIVND (reference sequence). The CDR3 runs to 15 residues. V lost 0 bases and J 0 bases, leaving 6 bases between the germline ends. The CDR3 DNA sequence: TGTGCCAGTAGTATAGAAGAGATCTCCTACAATGAGCAGTTCTTC. This codes for CASSIEEISYNEQFF.

The rearrangement uses TRBV2 and TRBJ2-2; no clear D gene. The V end was cut by 0 bases, the J end by 6 bases, with 8 bases between. CDR3 length: 14 amino acids. Germline V gene sequence: CDR1 SNHLY, CDR2 FYNNEI. In DNA form, the CDR3 reads TGTGCCAGCAGTGAAGCGCGCCTTCCCGGGGAGCTGTTTTTT. Amino acids: CASSEARLPGELFF.

The V and J genes are TRBV29-1 and TRBJ2-3; 8 positions agree with TRBD1. CDR1 and CDR2 (germline): SQVTM, ANQGSEA. Trimming cost V 5 bases and J 1 base; bases outside gene matches: 2. The CDR3 runs to 13 residues. In DNA form, the CDR3 reads TGCAGCGTTATACAGGGGGGCACAGATACGCAGTATTTT. Translation gives CSVIQGGTDTQYF.

Sample share makes this clone medium-sized. The chain uses TRBV5-1 and TRBJ2-7; 9 bases are shared with TRBD2. V dropped 0 bases and J dropped 5; count of bases not matched to a gene: 0. The CDR3 is made up of 13 amino acids. Per the germline V gene, CDR1 is SGHRS and CDR2 is YFSETQ. This CDR3 is CASSLGTSDEQYF. As DNA, the CDR3 is TGCGCCAGCAGCTTGGGGACTAGCGACGAGCAGTACTTC.

The chain uses TRBV7-9 and TRBJ1-1; TRBD1 aligns across 8 bases. CDR3 length: 12 residues. V was pared by 4 bases and J by 8 bases, with 3 bases of the junction left unmatched. Germline CDR1 and CDR2: SEHNR and FQNEAQ (reference sequence). DNA of the CDR3: TGTGCCAGCAGCTCAGACAGGGGAGAAGCTTTCTTT. This gives the protein CASSSDRGEAFF.

V usage is TRBV28 and J usage is TRBJ2-1; no definite D call. The CDR3 spans 12 residues. V was pared by 3 bases and J by 6 bases, with 6 bases between. Germline V gene lookup returns CDR1 MDHEN and CDR2 SYDVKM. CDR3 loop: CASSLYLNEQFF. CDR3 DNA: TGTGCCAGCAGTTTGTATCTCAATGAGCAGTTCTTC.

This rearrangement joins TRBV5-5 to TRBJ2-1, with 7 positions matching TRBD1. CDR3 size: 15 residues. Germline V gene data show CDR1 as SGHKS and CDR2 as YYEKEE (reference sequence). With V trimmed by 4 bases and J by 1 base, 5 bases remained unmatched. The CDR3 region is CASSQKGASYNEQFF. CDR3 nucleotide sequence: TGTGCCAGCAGCCAGAAGGGGGCTTCCTACAATGAGCAGTTCTTC.

The rearrangement uses TRBV27 and TRBJ2-5; TRBD2 might be the D (6 bases). The V and J ends lost 0 bases and 1 base respectively, with 9 bases between them. Germline CDR1 reads MNHEY; CDR2 reads SMNVEV (reference sequence). There are 15 residues in the CDR3. The CDR3 nucleotides are TGTGCCAGCAGTTTATCTGCGGGGCTCCAAGAGACCCAGTACTTC. This sequence encodes CASSLSAGLQETQYF.

The chain recombines TRBV30 with TRBJ2-7; 7 bases align to TRBD2. CDR1 and CDR2 from the germline V gene are GTSNPN and SVGIG (reference sequence). CDR3 length equals 11 residues. Trimming at V came to 4 bases and at J to 5 bases, leaving 2 bases not matched to a gene. In nucleotides, the CDR3 is TGTGCCTGGACTAGCGGCCACGAGCAGTACTTC. It translates to CAWTSGHEQYF.

The V and J genes are TRBV7-6 and TRBJ2-7; 7 bases are a match to TRBD1. Trimming removed 0 bases from V and 4 bases from J; junction bases left unmatched: 6. The CDR3 sequence is 15 residues long. Germline assignment: CDR1 SGHVS and CDR2 FNYEAQ. As DNA, the CDR3 is TGTGCCAGCAGCTTAGCAGACAGGGAACCTTACGAGCAGTACTTC. Its protein is CASSLADREPYEQYF.

J is TRBJ2-1 and V is TRBV7-6; D might be TRBD1 (7 bases). Germline V gene sequence: CDR1 SGHVS, CDR2 FNYEAQ. The germline V and J ends were trimmed by 2 bases and 4 bases, with 18 bases remaining between them. The CDR3 has 17 amino acids. CDR3 in DNA: TGTGCCAGCAGCTTAAGCCCCAGGGGGGCGCAATACAATGAGCAGTTCTTC. Its translation is CASSLSPRGAQYNEQFF.

The chain combines TRBV12-2 with TRBJ2-1; the table's D call, TRBD2, was not checked against the DNA. TRBV12-2 is shown as a pseudogene. The CDR3 runs to 16 residues. CDR3 in DNA: TGTGCAAGTCGCAAGCGGACTAGCGGGATGTCAGATGAGCAGTTCTTC. Encoded protein: CASRKRTSGMSDEQFF.